What follows are 23 T cell receptor beta chains derived from one specimen sequenced in a study of blood T cell repertoires in COVID-19. The assay was immunoSEQ multiplex PCR, and TCRdb's table has in-frame clones only and misses some. The table has a few hundred thousand clones, 82% seen once; the top ten hold 3% to 4%. The material sequenced was PBMCs or T cells enriched from blood (not recorded which). These receptors were collected from a woman in her sixties who had recovered from COVID-19.

This rearrangement joins TRBV3-1 (or the pseudogene TRBV3-2) to TRBJ1-4; 7 bases match TRBD1. There are 14 residues in the CDR3. The trim removed 0 bases at V and 8 bases at J, leaving 3 bases unmatched. Germline V lookup: CDR1 LGHDT, CDR2 YNNKEL (reference sequence). The CDR3 is CASSQEGGPEKLFF. In nucleotides, the CDR3 is TGTGCCAGCAGCCAAGAAGGGGGCCCCGAAAAACTGTTTTTT.

V is TRBV29-1 and J is TRBJ2-6, with 10 bases that match TRBD1. CDR1 is SQVTM and CDR2 is ANQGSEA in the germline V gene. There are 16 residues in the CDR3. J gave up 2 bases and V 5 bases, and 6 bases lay outside the gene matches. CDR3 sequence (DNA): TGCAGCGTTTCCCGGGACAGGGGAACTGGGGCCAACGTCCTGACTTTC. Translating gives CSVSRDRGTGANVLTF.

This chain uses TRBV27 with TRBJ2-5, with D perhaps matching TRBD1 (5 bases). The germline gives CDR1 MNHEY, CDR2 SMNVEV (reference sequence). The CDR3 covers 14 residues. The germline V and J ends were trimmed by 4 bases and 1 base, with 10 bases remaining between them. The CDR3 coding sequence is TGTGCCAGCAGTTACAGACAGAGCCAAGAGACCCAGTACTTC. It translates to CASSYRQSQETQYF.

The chain couples TRBV6-2 or TRBV6-3 to TRBJ2-2, with 7 positions matching TRBD1. V lost 5 bases to trimming and J lost 4 bases; unmatched junction nucleotides: 10. This CDR3 has 16 residues. Germline V gene sequence: CDR1 MNHEY, CDR2 SVGEGT. CDR3 residues: CASSTPQTGSTGELFF. CDR3 sequence (DNA): TGTGCCAGCAGTACCCCACAGACAGGGAGCACCGGGGAGCTGTTTTTT.

The CDR3 here is CASSPPRDRGFEAFF. The CDR3 region has the DNA TGTGCCAGCAGCCCTCCCCGGGACAGGGGGTTTGAAGCTTTCTTT. The chain has TRBV11-2 and TRBJ1-1; 11 nucleotides match TRBD1. The CDR3 runs to 15 residues. Germline V gives CDR1 SGHAT, CDR2 FQNNGV. Trimming cost V 5 bases and J 7 bases; bases outside gene matches: 9.

The genes are TRBV7-9 and TRBJ1-2; TRBD1 agrees at 8 bases. This CDR3 has 15 amino acids. The germline gives CDR1 SEHNR, CDR2 FQNEAQ (reference sequence). After removal of 4 bases from V and 5 bases from J, the junction contained 9 bases not matched to a gene. Here the CDR3 DNA reads TGTGCCAGCAGCTCCCTCGTACAGGGGGGGTATGGCTACACCTTC. Its protein is CASSSLVQGGYGYTF.

Concerning this clone itself: Mismatch with germline at one junction end may stem from a read error. This chain links TRBV7-2 with TRBJ2-5, with a weak D call TRBD1 (6 bases). The CDR3 runs to 13 residues. Germline assignment: CDR1 SGHTA and CDR2 FQGNSA. CDR3 nucleotide sequence: TGTGCCAGCAGCTTAGTCCCGGACAGTCTCCCTCACTTC. Translation gives CASSLVPDSLPHF.

The rearrangement joins TRBV6-5 to TRBJ1-2, with no clear D. CDR1 is MNHEY and CDR2 is SVGAGI in the germline V gene. V gave up 10 bases and J gave up 8 bases, with 14 bases separating them. The CDR3 runs to 11 residues. The CDR3 region is CATEGITGYTF. CDR3 coding DNA: TGTGCCACCGAGGGCATAACAGGCTACACCTTC.

A single count supports this clone. The genes are TRBV5-6 and TRBJ1-2, with D perhaps matching TRBD1 (6 bases). This CDR3 is built from 17 residues. Germline-derived CDR1 and CDR2 are SGHDT and YYEEEE. With 3 bases removed from V and 1 base from J, the gap between germline ends came to 19 bases. CDR3 amino acids: CASSSAGYRALNYGYTF. The CDR3 DNA reads TGTGCCAGCAGCTCGGCCGGTTACAGGGCCCTTAACTATGGCTACACCTTC.

This chain links TRBV18 with TRBJ1-2; D not certain. V gave up 3 bases and J gave up 7 bases, with 12 bases separating them. CDR1 and CDR2 from the germline V gene are KGHSH and LQKENI. The length of the CDR3 is 13 residues. CDR3 bases: TGTGCCAGCTCACCTTCCAGCGAGAGTGGCTACACCTTC. Translating it yields CASSPSSESGYTF.

The chain employs TRBV18 and TRBJ1-1, with D unresolved. The V end lost 6 bases, the J end lost 3 bases, and 11 bases lay between the germline ends. The germline gives CDR1 KGHSH, CDR2 LQKENI. CDR3 length: 13 residues. CDR3 DNA sequence: TGTGCCAGCTCGCTCGGGGAGGACACTGAAGCTTTCTTT. It yields the protein CASSLGEDTEAFF.

The genes are TRBV7-9 and TRBJ1-5, with D perhaps TRBD1 (5 bases). The CDR3 is 14 residues long. The germline V and J ends were trimmed by 4 bases and 9 bases, with 16 bases remaining between them. Germline CDR1 and CDR2: SEHNR and FQNEAQ (reference sequence). This chain's CDR3 is CASSYGTLKGPQHF. CDR3 bases: TGTGCCAGCAGCTACGGGACTCTTAAGGGGCCCCAGCATTTT. Complete variable domain (other parts from reference TRBV7-9 and TRBJ1-5): DTGVSQNPRHKITKRGQNVTFRCDPISEHNRLYWYRQTLGQGPEFLTYFQNEAQLEKSRLLSDRFSAERPKGSFSTLEIQRTEQGDSAMYLCASSYGTLKGPQHFGDGTRLSIL.

V usage is TRBV5-5 and J usage is TRBJ2-2; 8 bases agree with TRBD1. Germline V lookup: CDR1 SGHKS, CDR2 YYEKEE (reference sequence). The J segment lost 0 bases and the V segment lost 1 base, leaving 5 bases of the junction unmatched. The CDR3 has 17 residues. The CDR3 DNA reads as TGTGCCAGCAGCTTGAGGGTGACAGGGGCGAACACCGGGGAGCTGTTTTTT. This codes for CASSLRVTGANTGELFF. Complete variable domain (other parts from reference TRBV5-5 and TRBJ2-2): DAGVTQSPTHLIKTRGQQVTLRCSPISGHKSVSWYQQVLGQGPQFIFQYYEKEERGRGNFPDRFSARQFPNYSSELNVNALLLGDSALYLCASSLRVTGANTGELFFGEGSRLTVL.

This chain links TRBV5-1 with TRBJ2-1; 16 nucleotides line up with TRBD2. The ends lost 4 bases at V and 7 bases at J; junction bases unmatched: 8. Germline lookup yields CDR1 SGHRS and CDR2 YFSETQ. The length of the CDR3 is 17 residues. This chain's CDR3 is CASSLGTSGRASNEQFF. CDR3 bases: TGCGCCAGCAGCCTGGGGACTAGCGGGAGGGCCTCTAATGAGCAGTTCTTC. Filled out from reference TRBV5-1 and TRBJ2-1, the complete variable domain reads KAGVTQTPRYLIKTRGQQVTLSCSPISGHRSVSWYQQTPGQGLQFLFEYFSETQRNKGNFPGRFSGRQFSNSRSEMNVSTLELGDSALYLCASSLGTSGRASNEQFFGPGTRLTVL.

The chain links TRBV3-1 (or the pseudogene TRBV3-2) to TRBJ1-4; D remains ambiguous. CDR3 length equals 16 residues. V gave up 5 bases and J gave up 6 bases, with 19 bases separating them. Germline CDR1 reads LGHDT; CDR2 reads YNNKEL (reference sequence). For the CDR3, the DNA is TGTGCCAGCAGCTTTCAAGGTGGCGCGGTGGATGAAAAACTGTTTTTT. The encoded protein is CASSFQGGAVDEKLFF.

Ten or more counts support this clone. The genes are TRBV6-5 and TRBJ1-4; D remains ambiguous. Germline loops: CDR1 MNHEY, CDR2 SVGAGI. This CDR3 region has 11 residues. V was cut by 6 bases and J by 5 bases, with 4 bases left in between. The CDR3 nucleotides read TGTGCCAGCAGGCAGAATGAAAAACTGTTTTTT. This gives the protein CASRQNEKLFF.

The chain employs TRBV6-1 and TRBJ1-2; 9 bases are shared with TRBD1. The CDR3 loop spans 17 amino acids. Germline values: CDR1 MNHNS, CDR2 SASEGT. V lost 4 bases to trimming and J lost 6 bases; unmatched junction nucleotides: 15. In nucleotides, the CDR3 is TGTGCCAGCAGTGGTCCGGGACAGGGCAAAGGTTATGATGGCTACACCTTC. This encodes CASSGPGQGKGYDGYTF.

V gene TRBV5-1 combines with J gene TRBJ1-2, with 7 bases aligning to TRBD1. Germline lookup yields CDR1 SGHRS and CDR2 YFSETQ. This CDR3 is 15 amino acids long. V was pared by 2 bases and J by 1 base, with 5 bases of the junction left unmatched. The CDR3 DNA follows: TGCGCCAGCAGCTTTCAGGGGGAAAATAACTATGGCTACACCTTC. It specifies CASSFQGENNYGYTF.

The gene calls are TRBV25-1 and TRBJ1-1; TRBD1 is a possible D gene (5 bases). V was pared by 1 base and J by 3 bases, with 9 bases between. Per the germline V gene, CDR1 is MGHDK and CDR2 is SYGVNS. This CDR3 comprises 14 residues. CDR3 sequence: CASSELGGDTEAFF. In DNA form, the CDR3 reads TGTGCCAGCAGTGAATTGGGGGGAGACACTGAAGCTTTCTTT.

This chain links TRBV12-3 or TRBV12-4 with TRBJ1-2; D unclear. CDR3 length equals 12 residues. The V and J ends lost 2 bases and 6 bases respectively, with 7 bases between them. This CDR3 is CASSLSLNGYTF. CDR3 in DNA: TGTGCCAGCAGTTTAAGCTTGAATGGCTACACCTTC.

In this sample, this clone turned up once. The rearrangement uses TRBV5-8 and TRBJ2-5; a weak D match, TRBD1 (6 bases). Germline V CDR1 and CDR2: SGHTS, YDEGEE. V lost 1 base, J lost 1 base, and 11 bases lay in between. The CDR3 runs to 15 residues. The CDR3 coding sequence is TGTGCCAGCAGCTTGACGCTACAGGGCCAAGAGACCCAGTACTTC. This gives the protein CASSLTLQGQETQYF.

The chain employs TRBV5-5 and TRBJ2-3; D is possibly TRBD2 (5 bases). There are 16 residues in the CDR3. Trimming removed 0 bases at V and 6 bases at J, with 17 bases between. The germline gives CDR1 SGHKS, CDR2 YYEKEE (reference sequence). CDR3 residues: CASSLDWTSVSDTQYF. Written as DNA, the CDR3 is TGTGCCAGCAGCTTGGATTGGACTTCTGTGTCCGATACGCAGTATTTT.

V gene TRBV2 combines with J gene TRBJ1-6; 8 positions match TRBD1. The CDR3 consists of 16 residues. Trimming removed 7 bases from V and 8 bases from J; junction bases left unmatched: 13. Germline assignment: CDR1 SNHLY and CDR2 FYNNEI. This chain's CDR3 is CASTSRAGGEDSPLHF. The CDR3 nucleotides are TGTGCCAGCACTTCACGAGCAGGGGGCGAAGATTCACCCCTCCACTTT. Looking up the rest from reference TRBV2 and TRBJ1-6 gives the full variable domain: EPEVTQTPSHQVTQMGQEVILRCVPISNHLYFYWYRQILGQKVEFLVSFYNNEISEKSEIFDDQFSVERPDGSNFTLKIRSTKLEDSAMYFCASTSRAGGEDSPLHFGNGTRLTVT.